This entry is about one T cell receptor (beta chain). Its antigen is currently unknown. The study made its TCR cDNA through 5'RACE template switching. That step introduced a universal primer site along with UMIs. TCRdb independently ran MiXCR on the 5' RACE reads; one entry per CDR3 protein. The table includes a few hundred thousand distinct CDR3 sequences, around 20% detected once. The record originates from a study of T cells after yellow fever vaccination. Findings and caveats of the study: Clones from primary vaccination mostly reappeared after the booster (around 96% CD4, around 90% CD8). On re-exposure, the response was weaker but peaked faster, at day 5 versus 15.

The CDR3 has 15 residues. V lost 2 bases, J lost 7 bases, and 9 bases stayed unmatched. CDR1 and CDR2 (germline): SGHRS, YFSETQ. The chain links TRBV5-1 to TRBJ1-5; 7 bases match TRBD1. This clonotype originated in a man aged 18 to 30 who received the YFV17D yellow fever vaccine. The sequenced sample was PBMCs, obtained before the yellow fever booster vaccination. The CDR3 loop is CASSLQGLVGQPQHF. As DNA, the CDR3 is TGCGCCAGCAGCTTACAGGGGCTCGTGGGACAGCCCCAGCATTTT.